This paragraph covers one T cell receptor beta chain sequence. Its antigen remains unknown. The CDR3 totals 16 residues. V lost 0 bases to trimming and J lost 0 bases, with 12 bases between them. Germline V CDR1 and CDR2: SGHAT, FQNNGV. The sample comes from a study of T-cell reconstitution after alpha-beta-depleted transplantation in children. Findings and caveats of the study: After one year, T-cell counts and TCRbeta diversity mostly came from new T cells. Recipient T cells and thymic progenitors that survived gave rise to the high TCRbeta diversity observed at day 60 in some patients. By about two months after transplant, alpha-beta T cells reportedly arose from several hundred graft clones that had expanded.

A library of TCRbeta sequences, prepared with unique molecular identifiers, was generated. From the PCR reads, TCRdb called clonotypes with MiXCR, one entry per CDR3 protein. This table holds around 450,000 distinct CDR3 sequences, 43% found once. The sequence was collected from a girl aged 2-9 years with aplastic anemia, due to receive a stem cell transplant. The sample was PBMCs, taken before TCRalphabeta/CD19-depleted stem cell transplant. The V and J genes are TRBV11-2 and TRBJ2-7; D is ambiguous. The CDR3 coding sequence is TGTGCCAGCAGCTTAGATACCGCCCTTAGCTCCTACGAGCAGTACTTC. Its protein is CASSLDTALSSYEQYF.